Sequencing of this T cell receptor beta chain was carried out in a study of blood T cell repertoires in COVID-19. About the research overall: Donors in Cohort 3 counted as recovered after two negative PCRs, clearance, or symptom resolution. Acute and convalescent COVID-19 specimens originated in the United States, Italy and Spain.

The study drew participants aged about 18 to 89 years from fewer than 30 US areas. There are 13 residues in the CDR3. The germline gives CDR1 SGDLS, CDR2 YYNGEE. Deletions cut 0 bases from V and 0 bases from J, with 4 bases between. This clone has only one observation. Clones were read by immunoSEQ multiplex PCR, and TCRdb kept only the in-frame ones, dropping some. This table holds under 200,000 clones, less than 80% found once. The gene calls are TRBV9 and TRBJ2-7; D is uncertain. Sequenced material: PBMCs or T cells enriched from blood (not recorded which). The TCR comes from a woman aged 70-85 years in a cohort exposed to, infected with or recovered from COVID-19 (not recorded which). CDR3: CASSVESSYEQYF. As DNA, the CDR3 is TGTGCCAGCAGCGTAGAGAGCTCCTACGAGCAGTACTTC.